What follows are 7 T cell receptor beta chains derived from one specimen sequenced in a study of cytomegalovirus exposure and HLA in healthy donors. 60 Vbeta and 13 Jbeta primers were used in PCR. Produced via immunoSEQ multiplex PCR; TCRdb's table is partial and in-frame only. Here the sample spans 180,000 or so clones, under 90% being singletons. Sequencing used PBMCs. The receptors were sampled from a male donor in good health and CMV-seronegative.

The chain combines TRBV18 with TRBJ1-2; 10 bases are shared with TRBD1. The CDR3 is 14 amino acids. The germline V gene encodes CDR1 KGHSH and CDR2 LQKENI. After removal of 5 bases from V and 3 bases from J, the junction contained 3 bases not matched to a gene. CDR3 loop: CASSTGTGDYGYTF. The CDR3 DNA reads as TGTGCCAGCTCAACCGGGACAGGGGACTATGGCTACACCTTC.

This clone was seen once. This chain uses TRBV27 with TRBJ2-5; a possible D gene is TRBD1 (7 bases). The ends were cut back, 8 bases at V and 1 base at J, with 17 bases in the middle. The CDR3 covers 15 residues. Germline CDR1 and CDR2: MNHEY and SMNVEV (reference sequence). CDR3 in DNA: TGTGCCAGCGGAAACAGGGGAGGCGGCCAAGAGACCCAGTACTTC. It encodes CASGNRGGGQETQYF.

V gene TRBV9 combines with J gene TRBJ2-1, with 11 positions matching TRBD2. With V trimmed by 0 bases and J by 5 bases, 1 base remained unmatched. The CDR3 spans 15 residues. Germline loops: CDR1 SGDLS, CDR2 YYNGEE. The CDR3 protein is CASSVVAGGNNEQFF. CDR3 sequence (DNA): TGTGCCAGCAGCGTAGTAGCGGGGGGGAACAATGAGCAGTTCTTC.

A word on this clone: At one end the junction does not follow the germline gene, possibly because of a read error. For the CDR3, the DNA is TGTGCCAGCAGTGAAGCGCGCTCCTCCCACGAGCAGTACTTC. It is translated as CASSEARSSHEQYF. V usage is TRBV6-1 and J usage is TRBJ2-5; no definite D call. The J call may not be correct, given that the DNA end is closer to TRBJ2-7. The germline V gene has CDR1 MNHNS and CDR2 SASEGT. This CDR3 has 14 residues.

As DNA, the CDR3 is TGTGCCAGCAGCCCCGGGCTATCAGGAGGGCAAAGGAATGAGCAGTTCTTC. The encoded protein is CASSPGLSGGQRNEQFF. The chain joins TRBV7-8 to TRBJ2-1; TRBD2 is a possible D gene (6 bases). The ends were cut back, 5 bases at V and 7 bases at J, with 24 bases in the middle. This CDR3 has 17 amino acids. Germline values: CDR1 SGHVS, CDR2 FQNEAQ.

The chain is built from TRBV10-1 and TRBJ2-5; D is possibly TRBD1 (6 bases). The end of the DNA fits TRBJ2-7 better, so the J call may be wrong. The CDR3 runs to 13 residues. Looked up from germline, CDR1 is WNHNN and CDR2 is SYGVQD (reference sequence). The CDR3 loop reads CASSENREYEQYF. The CDR3 coding sequence is TGCGCCAGCAGTGAGAACAGGGAGTACGAGCAGTACTTC.

The gene calls are TRBV7-3 and TRBJ1-2; D gene uncertain. V lost 1 base and J lost 2, with 5 bases in between. The CDR3 is 13 residues long. Germline lookup yields CDR1 SGHTA and CDR2 FQGTGA. The CDR3 loop reads CASSLSQNYGYTF. CDR3 DNA: TGTGCCAGCAGCTTAAGCCAGAACTATGGCTACACCTTC. Supplemented by reference TRBV7-3 and TRBJ1-2, the full variable domain reads GAGVSQTPSNKVTEKGKYVELRCDPISGHTALYWYRQSLGQGPEFLIYFQGTGAADDSGLPNDRFFAVRPEGSVSTLKIQRTERGDSAVYLCASSLSQNYGYTFGSGTRLTVV.